This paragraph covers one T cell receptor beta chain sequence. A much larger clone lies a single base off, so this may be a read error. This entry belongs to a study of identical twins. The CDR3 extends over 14 amino acids. Germline CDR1 reads MNHEY; CDR2 reads SMNVEV (reference sequence). TCRdb recomputed calls from the 5' RACE reads with MiXCR, one row per CDR3 protein. The sample has some 710,000 distinct CDR3 sequences; approximately 6% are singletons. This TCR derives from a man between 18 and 35 years old in good health. The specimen was naive T cells sorted from blood. J is TRBJ2-1 and V is TRBV27; no clear D gene. The DNA of the CDR3 is TGTGCCAGCAGTACCCGGAACTCCTACAATGAGCGGTTCTTC. Translation: CASSTRNSYNERFF.